The present T cell receptor (beta chain) was sequenced within a study of CD8 T cells in ankylosing spondylitis. V lost 1 base and J lost 4, with 8 bases in between. This CDR3 has 14 residues. Germline lookup yields CDR1 KGHSH and CDR2 LQKENI. Study-wide results and limits: Before this, some motif variants had been reported in reactive arthritis synovial fluid and blood.

As concerns this clonotype: What it binds is not known.

TCRdb processed the 5' RACE reads anew with MiXCR; each CDR3 protein has one entry. Here the sample spans a few hundred thousand distinct CDR3 sequences, roughly 20% being singletons. Specimen: blood, either unsorted or a sorted T cell fraction (not recorded which). The TCR sequence derives from a female donor with ankylosing spondylitis or in good health (not recorded which). V and J are TRBV18 and TRBJ1-5; a weak D match, TRBD1 (6 bases). The CDR3 DNA sequence: TGTGCCAGCTCACCACGCCAGGGGAATCAGCCCCAGCATTTT. Its translation: CASSPRQGNQPQHF.